The 30 T cell receptor beta chains listed next were all sequenced from one sample in a study of shared clonotypes between healthy human individuals. The naive CD8 subset, CD45RO-negative cells positively selected for CCR7, excluded terminally differentiated effector memory CD45RA+ cells. The table came from immunoSEQ multiplex PCR; TCRdb's copy has only in-frame clones and leaves some out. The sample shows roughly 2,000,000 clones, just over 90% of them seen only once. The sample comprised naive CD8+ T cells from PBMCs. All receptors come from a man aged 18 to 30 in good health. Some clones in this sample may be carry-over from other donors' samples.

In this sample, this clone turned up once. J is TRBJ2-1 and V is TRBV7-9, with TRBD2 matching 9 bases. V shed 8 bases, J shed 9 bases, and the junction held 17 bases outside the gene matches. Germline V gene data show CDR1 as SEHNR and CDR2 as FQNEAQ (reference sequence). The CDR3 consists of 16 residues. The CDR3 is CASGGPRLREGPEQFF. The CDR3 nucleotides are TGTGCCAGCGGTGGGCCCAGATTGCGGGAGGGCCCTGAGCAGTTCTTC.

This sequence joins TRBV19 and TRBJ2-3; either TRBD1 or TRBD2 may fit D (6 bases each). Germline V gene data show CDR1 as LNHDA and CDR2 as SQIVND (reference sequence). V was trimmed by 6 bases and J by 6 bases, leaving 16 bases between them. The CDR3 covers 14 residues. The CDR3 DNA is TGTGCCAGTAGCGCATCGAGGGGGGCTGATACGCAGTATTTT. Translating gives CASSASRGADTQYF.

The chain recombines TRBV28 with TRBJ1-3; D gene unclear. The CDR3 length is 16 residues. V was shortened by 5 bases and J by 0 bases, with 14 bases between the two germline ends. Germline CDR1 reads MDHEN; CDR2 reads SYDVKM. CDR3 protein: CASSPREADSGNTIYF. Here the CDR3 DNA reads TGTGCCAGCAGTCCCCGGGAGGCCGACTCTGGAAACACCATATATTTT.

The CDR3 DNA sequence: TGTGCCAGCGCGCGGGGGGCTACTCGAATATACAATGAGCAGTTCTTC. It specifies CASARGATRIYNEQFF. V gene TRBV25-1 combines with J gene TRBJ2-1, with 8 nucleotides matching TRBD2. Unmatched junction bases numbered 13, after V lost 8 bases and J lost 4 bases. The CDR3 covers 16 residues. Germline values: CDR1 MGHDK, CDR2 SYGVNS.

V and J are TRBV9 and TRBJ1-2, with 9 bases that match TRBD1. CDR3 size: 15 residues. CDR1 is SGDLS and CDR2 is YYNGEE in the germline V gene. The V and J ends lost 0 bases and 4 bases, in that order; junction bases with no gene match: 4. The CDR3 sequence is CASSVGDRDRYGYTF. The CDR3 DNA follows: TGTGCCAGCAGCGTAGGGGACAGGGATCGCTATGGCTACACCTTC.

J is TRBJ2-2 and V is TRBV9; TRBD1 matches 9 bases. This CDR3 is 16 amino acids long. Unmatched junction bases numbered 6, after V lost 5 bases and J lost 1 base. Germline V gives CDR1 SGDLS, CDR2 YYNGEE. DNA of the CDR3: TGTGCCAGCAGACAGGGGGCGCGAGGGAACACCGGGGAGCTGTTTTTT. Amino acids: CASRQGARGNTGELFF.

The chain couples TRBV9 to TRBJ2-2; D gene ambiguous. V was clipped by 1 base and J by 1 base, with 5 bases between them. Germline assignment: CDR1 SGDLS and CDR2 YYNGEE. This CDR3 is built from 14 residues. The CDR3 spells CASSVIVNTGELFF. As DNA, the CDR3 is TGTGCCAGCAGCGTAATAGTGAACACCGGGGAGCTGTTTTTT.

Comment on this clone: This sample also contains other DNA sequences that code for the same CDR3. The genes are TRBV27 and TRBJ2-7, with D hard to call. Per germline, CDR1 MNHEY and CDR2 SMNVEV (reference sequence). V gave up 6 bases and J gave up 2 bases, with 11 bases separating them. The CDR3 totals 13 residues. CDR3 loop: CASSPGQTYEQYF. CDR3 coding DNA: TGTGCCAGCAGCCCGGGCCAGACCTACGAGCAGTACTTC.

J is TRBJ1-2 and V is TRBV30; D not resolved. Trimming took off 3 bases at V and 7 bases at J, with 9 bases between the two ends. Germline CDR1 GTSNPN, CDR2 SVGIG (reference sequence). The CDR3 has 11 amino acids. In DNA, the CDR3 is TGTGCCTGGAGGGTAGGGATTGGCTACACCTTC. This sequence encodes CAWRVGIGYTF.

The chain carries TRBV7-6 and TRBJ2-3; the match to TRBD2 covers 12 bases. This CDR3 contains 18 residues. The ends lost 5 bases at V and 5 bases at J; junction bases unmatched: 14. Germline CDR1 and CDR2: SGHVS and FNYEAQ. As DNA, the CDR3 is TGTGCCAGCAGCGGGCTAGCGGGAGGGATCCCCATCCAAGATACGCAGTATTTT. Protein product: CASSGLAGGIPIQDTQYF.

This chain links TRBV7-6 with TRBJ2-1; TRBD1 aligns across 8 bases. The CDR3 is 13 residues long. Germline values: CDR1 SGHVS, CDR2 FNYEAQ. The V gene end was trimmed by 1 base and the J gene end by 12 bases; junction bases not matched to a gene: 5. CDR3 DNA sequence: TGTGCCAGCAGCTTAGACAATACAGGGGGGCAGTTCTTC. As protein: CASSLDNTGGQFF.

This rearrangement joins TRBV6-5 to TRBJ2-5; a weak D match, TRBD2 (5 bases). The CDR3 sequence is 15 residues long. The germline V gene has CDR1 MNHEY and CDR2 SVGAGI. The ends were cut back, 2 bases at V and 4 bases at J, with 14 bases in the middle. CDR3 nucleotide sequence: TGTGCCAGCAGTTACCGGGATAGCCCCACAGAGACCCAGTACTTC. This sequence encodes CASSYRDSPTETQYF.

The V call is TRBV6-6, the J call TRBJ2-7, with TRBD2 matching 8 bases. The CDR3 spans 14 residues. V gave up 0 bases and J gave up 3 bases; unmatched junction bases: 1. From germline, CDR1 is MNHNY and CDR2 SVGAGI (reference sequence). CDR3 protein: CASSYSGGDYEQYF. The CDR3 DNA sequence: TGTGCCAGCAGTTACTCCGGGGGGGACTACGAGCAGTACTTC.

This rearrangement joins TRBV27 to TRBJ2-2; 9 bases match TRBD2. CDR1 MNHEY and CDR2 SMNVEV come from the germline V gene (reference sequence). This CDR3 has 17 amino acids. V was clipped by 1 base and J by 6 bases; unmatched bases: 9. The CDR3 DNA is TGTGCCAGCAGTTTATTCCTCGGGGCTAGCGGGGCCGGGGAGCTGTTTTTT. The encoded protein is CASSLFLGASGAGELFF.

This rearrangement joins TRBV5-6 to TRBJ1-1; 9 bases line up with TRBD1. The germline V gene encodes CDR1 SGHDT and CDR2 YYEEEE. The CDR3 sequence is 16 residues long. V gave up 2 bases and J gave up 5 bases; unmatched junction bases: 10. CDR3 loop: CASSFNRGRVETEAFF. The DNA for the CDR3 is TGTGCCAGCAGCTTCAACAGGGGGCGAGTAGAAACTGAAGCTTTCTTT.

The V gene is TRBV7-9, the J gene TRBJ2-1, with 7 bases fitting TRBD2. This CDR3 has 16 residues. J lost 1 base, V lost 1 base, and 4 bases had no gene match. Germline V gene lookup returns CDR1 SEHNR and CDR2 FQNEAQ (reference sequence). The CDR3 protein is CASSLGGSRSYNEQFF. For the CDR3, the DNA is TGTGCCAGCAGCTTAGGCGGGAGTCGATCCTACAATGAGCAGTTCTTC.

This clone was seen a few times. This rearrangement joins TRBV27 to TRBJ2-1; no firm D call. V gave up 6 bases and J gave up 5 bases, with 14 bases separating them. Germline V lookup: CDR1 MNHEY, CDR2 SMNVEV (reference sequence). This CDR3 has 14 residues. The DNA for the CDR3 is TGTGCCAGCAGCGCCATAGAAGCAAACAATGAGCAGTTCTTC. Protein sequence: CASSAIEANNEQFF.

Of note for this clone: This same CDR3 is encoded by further DNA sequences in the sample. The chain combines TRBV7-9 with TRBJ1-3; TRBD1 is a possible D gene (5 bases). The CDR3 contains 16 residues. V was trimmed by 0 bases and J by 0 bases, leaving 9 bases between them. Germline lookup yields CDR1 SEHNR and CDR2 FQNEAQ (reference sequence). CDR3 in amino acids: CASSLALGDSGNTIYF. Written as DNA, the CDR3 is TGTGCCAGCAGCTTAGCGTTGGGGGACTCTGGAAACACCATATATTTT.

This sequence joins TRBV7-9 and TRBJ2-1, with D unclear. Germline V lookup: CDR1 SEHNR, CDR2 FQNEAQ (reference sequence). V lost 2 bases and J 0 bases, leaving 8 bases between the germline ends. CDR3 length: 15 amino acids. The CDR3 loop is CASSLSYTSYNEQFF. The CDR3, as DNA: TGTGCCAGCAGCTTATCCTATACCTCCTACAATGAGCAGTTCTTC.

The rearrangement joins TRBV27 to TRBJ2-3; tentatively, D is TRBD2 (6 bases). The CDR3 length is 16 residues. Per the germline V gene, CDR1 is MNHEY and CDR2 is SMNVEV (reference sequence). V was cut by 6 bases and J by 2 bases, with 18 bases left in between. CDR3 in amino acids: CASRPGTPQLTDTQYF. The CDR3 region has the DNA TGTGCCAGCAGACCCGGGACTCCTCAACTCACAGATACGCAGTATTTT.

The V gene is TRBV6-1, the J gene TRBJ1-4, with D maybe TRBD1 (5 bases). The germline V and J ends were trimmed by 4 bases and 8 bases, with 14 bases remaining between them. CDR1 MNHNS and CDR2 SASEGT come from the germline V gene. The CDR3 spans 14 residues. CDR3 loop: CASSVGGVREKLFF. CDR3 DNA sequence: TGTGCCAGCAGTGTGGGGGGGGTCCGGGAAAAACTGTTTTTT.

V and J are TRBV7-9 and TRBJ2-7; D is ambiguous. Deletions cut 5 bases from V and 1 base from J, with 9 bases between. In germline, CDR1 is SEHNR, CDR2 FQNEAQ (reference sequence). The CDR3 has 13 residues. The CDR3 sequence is CASSNPESYEQYF. As DNA, the CDR3 is TGTGCCAGCAGCAACCCGGAGTCCTACGAGCAGTACTTC.

The chain joins TRBV6-1 to TRBJ2-7; D possibly corresponds to TRBD1 (5 bases). The V end lost 3 bases, the J end lost 12 bases, and 9 bases lay between the germline ends. CDR1 MNHNS and CDR2 SASEGT come from the germline V gene. CDR3 size: 10 residues. The CDR3 coding sequence is TGTGCCAGCAGTGATACTCAGGGGTACTTC. Amino acids: CASSDTQGYF.

This clone was observed a few times. Other DNA sequences of this sample code for an identical CDR3. The chain combines TRBV29-1 with TRBJ1-4; the D is unclear. Per the germline V gene, CDR1 is SQVTM and CDR2 is ANQGSEA. V shed 2 bases and J shed 5 bases, with 9 bases lying between them. The CDR3 is 13 residues long. The chain's CDR3 is CSVESGFNEKLFF. The CDR3 DNA sequence: TGCAGCGTTGAATCAGGATTCAATGAAAAACTGTTTTTT. Based on the CDR3 plus reference TRBV29-1 and TRBJ1-4, the full variable domain is SAVISQKPSRDICQRGTSLTIQCQVDSQVTMMFWYRQQPGQSLTLIATANQGSEATYESGFVIDKFPISRPNLTFSTLTVSNMSPEDSSIYLCSVESGFNEKLFFGSGTQLSVL.

This chain connects TRBV5-6 to TRBJ1-2; 7 bases map to TRBD1. V dropped 0 bases and J dropped 4; count of bases not matched to a gene: 9. The length of the CDR3 is 16 residues. Germline V lookup: CDR1 SGHDT, CDR2 YYEEEE. The CDR3 loop is CASSLGGQPHSYGYTF. The CDR3 DNA sequence: TGTGCCAGCAGCTTGGGGGGACAGCCTCACTCCTATGGCTACACCTTC.

A word on this clone: The identical CDR3 is also encoded by other nucleotide sequences in the sample. The chain recombines TRBV27 with TRBJ2-7; D is undetermined. The germline V gene has CDR1 MNHEY and CDR2 SMNVEV (reference sequence). V lost 4 bases to trimming and J lost 2 bases, with 9 bases between them. The CDR3 length is 13 residues. This CDR3 reads CASSYGFTYEQYF. CDR3 DNA: TGTGCCAGCAGTTATGGTTTTACCTACGAGCAGTACTTC.

The J gene is TRBJ2-3, the V gene TRBV7-9; no definite D call. The length of the CDR3 is 15 residues. Germline V lookup: CDR1 SEHNR, CDR2 FQNEAQ (reference sequence). The V end was cut by 1 base, the J end by 5 bases, with 13 bases between. CDR3 in amino acids: CASSLVVAGVDTQYF. CDR3 coding DNA: TGTGCCAGCAGCTTAGTAGTAGCTGGAGTAGATACGCAGTATTTT.

The V and J genes are TRBV7-9 and TRBJ2-1; 9 bases agree with TRBD2. V dropped 0 bases and J dropped 0; count of bases not matched to a gene: 3. Looked up from germline, CDR1 is SEHNR and CDR2 is FQNEAQ (reference sequence). The CDR3 spans 17 residues. The CDR3 here is CASSLAYSGSSYNEQFF. The CDR3 DNA sequence: TGTGCCAGCAGCTTAGCATATAGCGGGAGCTCCTACAATGAGCAGTTCTTC.

This clone was recorded once. The rearrangement joins TRBV27 to TRBJ2-1; unclear D gene. The V end was cut by 5 bases, the J end by 10 bases, with 12 bases between. The CDR3 covers 12 residues. Per the germline V gene, CDR1 is MNHEY and CDR2 is SMNVEV (reference sequence). For the CDR3, the DNA is TGTGCCAGCAGTCCGTTATTGGGGGAGCAGTTCTTC. Translated: CASSPLLGEQFF.

This clone has a handful of counts. The chain carries TRBV19 and TRBJ1-1; possibly TRBD1 for D (5 bases). Trimming stripped 6 bases from V and 11 bases from J, with 16 bases between. CDR1 and CDR2 from the germline V gene are LNHDA and SQIVND (reference sequence). The CDR3 is 12 amino acids. The CDR3 loop is CASSPREGDAFF. The CDR3 nucleotides read TGTGCCAGTAGCCCCAGGGAGGGCGATGCTTTCTTT.